This TCR beta chain comes out of a study of cytomegalovirus exposure and HLA in healthy donors. The wider study: Findings of an earlier analysis included about 100 million unique TCR beta sequences from some 180 million T cells.

The PCR employed 60 Vbeta primers together with 13 Jbeta primers. Sequencing was performed with immunoSEQ multiplex PCR; in TCRdb, only in-frame clones are kept and a portion is missing. The repertoire includes fewer than 80,000 clones, about two thirds of them detected once, and around 7% sits in the top ten. Trimming removed 5 bases from V and 1 base from J, with 8 bases in between. Germline assignment: CDR1 MNHEY and CDR2 SVGAGI. The CDR3 sequence is 14 residues long. Source material: PBMCs. This clonotype was sampled from a woman between 45 and 65 years old in good health and CMV-seropositive. The chain is built from TRBV6-5 and TRBJ2-2; no firm D call. The CDR3: CASSESGNTGELFF. CDR3 bases: TGTGCCAGCAGTGAGAGTGGGAACACCGGGGAGCTGTTTTTT.